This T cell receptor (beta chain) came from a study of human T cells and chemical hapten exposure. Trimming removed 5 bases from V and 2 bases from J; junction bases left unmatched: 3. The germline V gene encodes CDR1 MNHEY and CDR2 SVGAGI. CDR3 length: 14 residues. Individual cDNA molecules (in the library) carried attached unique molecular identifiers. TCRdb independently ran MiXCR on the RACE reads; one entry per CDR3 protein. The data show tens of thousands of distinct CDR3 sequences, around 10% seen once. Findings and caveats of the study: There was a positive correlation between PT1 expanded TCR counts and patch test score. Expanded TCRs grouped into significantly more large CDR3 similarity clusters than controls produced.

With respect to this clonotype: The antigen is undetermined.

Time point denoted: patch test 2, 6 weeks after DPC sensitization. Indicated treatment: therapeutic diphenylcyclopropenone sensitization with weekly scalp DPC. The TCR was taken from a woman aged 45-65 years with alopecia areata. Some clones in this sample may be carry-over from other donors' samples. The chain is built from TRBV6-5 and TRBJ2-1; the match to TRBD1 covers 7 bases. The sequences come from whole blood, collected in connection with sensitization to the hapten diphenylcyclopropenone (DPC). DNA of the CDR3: TGTGCCAGCAGTACCGGGACAGCCTACAATGAGCAGTTCTTC. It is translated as CASSTGTAYNEQFF.